A selection of T cell receptor beta chains follows, all from one sample in a study of blood T cell repertoires in COVID-19. Measured with immunoSEQ multiplex PCR; TCRdb has only the in-frame clones, and not every one. The table lists roughly 200,000 clones, 83% of them singletons. The sample taken for sequencing was peripheral blood. The receptor source for this set is a woman aged 25-40 years with COVID-19, enrolled during active disease. CDR3s include the opening cysteine and the closing phenylalanine or tryptophan. A D gene is named only where the DNA matches it firmly. Part of the rows lack a size; the others show once, few, many or a class for expanded clones.

cdr3_length,v_call,d_call,j_call,clone_size,cdr3_aa,cdr3_nt
15,TRBV10-3,.,TRBJ1-3,.,CAIRPPHFSGNTIYF,TGTGCCATCAGACCCCCACATTTCTCTGGAAACACCATATATTTT
21,TRBV27,.,TRBJ2-3,.,CASRNQGQRTRGLPYTDTQYF,TGTGCCAGCAGAAACCAAGGACAGAGGACTAGGGGACTACCCTACACAGATACGCAGTATTTT
14,TRBV24-1,.,TRBJ1-1,.,CATSDPGRGGEAFF,TGTGCCACCAGTGACCCCGGGCGAGGGGGTGAAGCTTTCTTT
15,TRBV9,.,TRBJ1-2,few,CASSVATGGGRGYTF,TGTGCCAGCAGCGTAGCTACGGGAGGAGGTAGAGGCTACACCTTC
14,TRBV19,TRBD1,TRBJ1-2,.,CASKGQGANYGYTF,TGTGCCAGTAAGGGACAGGGAGCTAACTATGGCTACACCTTC
15,TRBV18,TRBD2,TRBJ2-5,once,CASSPLAGPQETQYF,TGTGCCAGCTCACCACTAGCGGGGCCCCAAGAGACCCAGTACTTC
13,TRBV12-3/TRBV12-4,.,TRBJ2-5,once,CASSLDLGETQYF,TGTGCCAGCAGTTTGGATCTCGGGGAGACCCAGTACTTC
12,TRBV5-4,.,TRBJ2-1,.,CASSSQYNEQFF,TGTGCCAGCAGCTCACAGTACAATGAGCAGTTCTTC
13,TRBV5-4,.,TRBJ2-3,.,CASRRDSMDTQYF,TGTGCCAGCAGGCGGGATTCCATGGATACGCAGTATTTT
15,TRBV6-2/TRBV6-3,.,TRBJ1-3,.,CASSFSDTSGNTIYF,TGTGCCAGCAGTTTCTCGGACACCTCTGGAAACACCATATATTTT
13,TRBV6-2/TRBV6-3,TRBD1,TRBJ1-1,.,CASSFRQGTEAFF,TGTGCCAGCAGTTTCCGACAGGGAACTGAAGCTTTCTTT
14,TRBV10-1,.,TRBJ1-2,once,CASSRGGVGYGYTF,TGCGCCAGCAGCCGCGGGGGGGTAGGGTATGGCTACACCTTC
15,TRBV7-2,.,TRBJ2-6,.,CASSLSPGGANVLTF,TGTGCCAGCAGCTTAAGTCCGGGGGGGGCCAACGTCCTGACTTTC
13,TRBV6-6,.,TRBJ2-5,.,CASSYGSQETQYF,TGTGCCAGCAGTTACGGCAGTCAAGAGACCCAGTACTTC
14,TRBV19,.,TRBJ1-5,once,CASMGEGAERPQHF,TGTGCCAGTATGGGGGAGGGCGCGGAGCGGCCCCAGCATTTT
18,TRBV10-3,TRBD2,TRBJ2-5,.,CAISESGTSGGSQETQYF,TGTGCCATCAGTGAGTCTGGGACTAGCGGGGGGTCACAAGAGACCCAGTACTTC
15,TRBV6-7,TRBD2,TRBJ2-7,.,CASSYWTSGSYEQYF,TGTGCCAGCAGTTACTGGACTAGCGGGAGCTACGAGCAGTACTTC
18,TRBV18,.,TRBJ1-1,.,CASSPLPPTGGTNTEAFF,TGTGCCAGCTCACCACTGCCCCCCACAGGCGGCACGAACACTGAAGCTTTCTTT
15,TRBV28,.,TRBJ2-6,.,CASSFQGSGANVLTF,TGTGCCAGCAGTTTTCAGGGCTCTGGGGCCAACGTCCTGACTTTC
16,TRBV27,TRBD1,TRBJ2-3,.,CASSLEQGASTDTQYF,TGTGCCAGCAGTTTGGAACAGGGGGCAAGCACAGATACGCAGTATTTT
14,TRBV3-1/TRBV3-2,TRBD2,TRBJ2-2,.,CASNQRGATGELFF,TGTGCCAGCAACCAGCGGGGTGCCACCGGGGAGCTGTTTTTT
15,TRBV7-9,TRBD1,TRBJ1-4,.,CASSLAGQRIEKLFF,TGTGCCAGCAGCTTAGCGGGACAGAGGATTGAAAAACTGTTTTTT